The T cell receptor beta chain under discussion was sequenced for a study of response to subunit inactivated influenza vaccine. This clonotype was seen more than once but under ten times. No antigen is known for it. Study-wide points: There was a suggestion from the authors that each seasonal influenza vaccination recruits few new T cells.

The CDR3 extends over 12 amino acids. Trimming cost V 5 bases and J 8 bases, with 13 bases left between them. The V gene's germline CDR1 is DFQATT and CDR2 SNEGSKA (reference sequence). Each CDR3 protein is one row after TCRdb ran MiXCR on the RT-PCR reads. The profile covers hundreds of thousands of distinct CDR3 sequences, with approximately 15% appearing a single time and 6% to 8% taken by the ten largest. This sequence joins TRBV20-1 and TRBJ1-5; TRBD1 might be the D (5 bases). The sample here was PBMCs from blood, taken roughly 15 days before vaccination. This clonotype was obtained from a man over 45 who received an inactivated influenza vaccine. CDR3 in amino acids: CSAFQGKEPQHF. The CDR3 DNA reads as TGCAGTGCTTTTCAGGGAAAGGAGCCCCAGCATTTT.